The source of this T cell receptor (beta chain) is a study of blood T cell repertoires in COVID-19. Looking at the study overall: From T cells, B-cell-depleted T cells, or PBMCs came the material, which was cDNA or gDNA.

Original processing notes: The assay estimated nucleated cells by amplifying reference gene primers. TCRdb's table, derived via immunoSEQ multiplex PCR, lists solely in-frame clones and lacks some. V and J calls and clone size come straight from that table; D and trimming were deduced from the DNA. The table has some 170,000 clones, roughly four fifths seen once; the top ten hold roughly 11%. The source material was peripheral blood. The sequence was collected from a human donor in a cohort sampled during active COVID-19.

The CDR3 DNA sequence: TGTGCCAGCAGCTCCACGGGAATTGGTGGGAACACTGAAGCTTTCTTT. As protein: CASSSTGIGGNTEAFF. The J gene is TRBJ1-1, the V gene TRBV5-6; no firm D call. Germline values: CDR1 SGHDT, CDR2 YYEEEE. With 3 bases removed from V and 1 base from J, the gap between germline ends came to 16 bases. The CDR3 runs to 16 residues. Variable domain in full (rest from reference TRBV5-6 and TRBJ1-1): DAGVTQSPTHLIKTRGQQVTLRCSPKSGHDTVSWYQQALGQGPQFIFQYYEEEERQRGNFPDRFSGHQFPNYSSELNVNALLLGDSALYLCASSSTGIGGNTEAFFGQGTRLTVV.